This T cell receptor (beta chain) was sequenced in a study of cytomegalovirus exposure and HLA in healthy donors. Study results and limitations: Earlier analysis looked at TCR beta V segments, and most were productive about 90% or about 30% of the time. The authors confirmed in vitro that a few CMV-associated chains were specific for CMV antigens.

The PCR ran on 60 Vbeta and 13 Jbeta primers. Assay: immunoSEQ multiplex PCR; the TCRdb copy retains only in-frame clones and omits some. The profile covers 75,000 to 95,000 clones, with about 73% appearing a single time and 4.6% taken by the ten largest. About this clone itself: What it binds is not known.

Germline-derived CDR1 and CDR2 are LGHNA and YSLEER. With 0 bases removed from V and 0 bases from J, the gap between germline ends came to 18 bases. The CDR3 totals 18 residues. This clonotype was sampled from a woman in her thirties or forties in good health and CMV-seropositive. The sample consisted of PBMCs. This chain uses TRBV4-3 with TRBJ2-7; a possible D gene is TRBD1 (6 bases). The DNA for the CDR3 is TGCGCCAGCAGCCAAGATCCCGGACAGCCCTTGGGCTCCTACGAGCAGTACTTC. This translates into CASSQDPGQPLGSYEQYF.